A selection of T cell receptor beta chains follows, all from one sample in a study of T cells in Graves' hyperthyroidism and ophthalmopathy. MiXCR, applied by TCRdb to the multiplex PCR reads, yields one record per CDR3 protein. This table has about 350,000 distinct CDR3 sequences, roughly 18% appearing once. Sequenced sample: blood. These receptors were collected from a woman in her thirties or forties with Graves' ophthalmopathy. Each CDR3 is given without its conserved first and last residue.

v_call cdr3_aa
TRBV13 ASSLLKQGANTGELF
TRBV2 ASQGVRETQY
TRBV28 ASSPLGGNQPQP
TRBV30 AWNRRQDYEQY
TRBV11-2 ASSKTSGRRGSYEQY
TRBV6-1 ASSEVLTYEQY
TRBV28 ASSASGRAHEQY
TRBV19 ASKTGTMDGYT
TRBV28 ASRTLSGPQH
TRBV6-5 ASSPVPSGANVLT
TRBV19 ASSIDYAGTSGKRELF